Listed here is a single T cell receptor (beta chain). Sequencing used immunoSEQ multiplex PCR; TCRdb keeps in-frame clones, though not all of them. The sample records roughly 500,000 clones, 89% being singletons. The data belong to a study of blood T cell repertoires in COVID-19. Study summary: Samples of COVID-19 (acute and convalescent) were obtained from the United States, Italy and Spain.

The V end lost 4 bases, the J end lost 5 bases, and 9 bases lay between the germline ends. Germline V CDR1 and CDR2: SGHAT, FQNNGV. The length of the CDR3 is 13 residues. The chain combines TRBV11-2 with TRBJ1-3, with D uncertain. The TCR originated in a man younger than 35 with COVID-19, enrolled during active disease. Sequenced material: peripheral blood. Written as DNA, the CDR3 is TGTGCCAGCAGCTCCGGGGTTCGAAACACCATATATTTT. Residues: CASSSGVRNTIYF.